The 23 T cell receptor beta chains reported below all come from one sample, sequenced in a study of blood T cell repertoires in COVID-19. Generated by immunoSEQ multiplex PCR, the TCRdb table keeps only in-frame clones and is missing some. This sample has roughly 340,000 clones, with 88% found just once. Sequencing was carried out using peripheral blood. The receptors derive from a woman in her 70s with COVID-19, enrolled during active disease.

The rearrangement joins TRBV10-3 to TRBJ2-1; 10 bases map to TRBD2. V dropped 7 bases and J dropped 3; count of bases not matched to a gene: 3. CDR1 is ENHRY and CDR2 is SYGVKD in the germline V gene. There are 14 residues in the CDR3. The CDR3 DNA is TGTGCCATCAAAGAGCGGGGGGGCTACAATGAGCAGTTCTTC. Translated: CAIKERGGYNEQFF.

The rearrangement uses TRBV24-1 and TRBJ2-3, with D perhaps matching TRBD2 (5 bases). This CDR3 spans 16 amino acids. The V gene lost 0 bases and the J gene lost 1 base, with 10 bases spanning the gap. Germline V gene data show CDR1 as KGHDR and CDR2 as SFDVKD. The CDR3 DNA reads TGTGCCACCAGTGATTTGAGAGGGTTCGGCACAGATACGCAGTATTTT. Protein product: CATSDLRGFGTDTQYF.

The chain has TRBV7-9 and TRBJ1-1; no clear D gene. Between the trimmed V and J ends, which lost 10 bases and 1 base, there was a span of 10 bases. Looked up from germline, CDR1 is SEHNR and CDR2 is FQNEAQ (reference sequence). This CDR3 comprises 12 residues. The CDR3 DNA reads TGTGCCACCGATACACCGAACACTGAAGCTTTCTTT. Translating gives CATDTPNTEAFF. The full variable domain, rest sourced from reference TRBV7-9 and TRBJ1-1, is DTGVSQNPRHKITKRGQNVTFRCDPISEHNRLYWYRQTLGQGPEFLTYFQNEAQLEKSRLLSDRFSAERPKGSFSTLEIQRTEQGDSAMYLCATDTPNTEAFFGQGTRLTVV.

The genes are TRBV24-1 and TRBJ1-2; perhaps TRBD1 as D (5 bases). CDR3 length equals 15 residues. CDR1 KGHDR and CDR2 SFDVKD come from the germline V gene. V was trimmed by 3 bases and J by 1 base, leaving 11 bases between them. CDR3 sequence: CATSDPSDSNYGYTF. Written as DNA, the CDR3 is TGTGCCACCAGTGATCCGAGCGACAGTAACTATGGCTACACCTTC.

The V gene is TRBV15, the J gene TRBJ1-1; a weak D match, TRBD1 (6 bases). V was shortened by 2 bases and J by 8 bases, with 9 bases between the two germline ends. The germline V gene has CDR1 LNHNV and CDR2 YYDKDF (reference sequence). The CDR3 sequence is 12 residues long. CDR3 region: CATSRQDREAFF. The CDR3 coding sequence is TGTGCCACCAGCAGACAAGACAGGGAAGCTTTCTTT. The full variable domain, completed using reference TRBV15 and TRBJ1-1, is DAMVIQNPRYQVTQFGKPVTLSCSQTLNHNVMYWYQQKSSQAPKLLFHYYDKDFNNEADTPDNFQSRRPNTSFCFLDIRSPGLGDTAMYLCATSRQDREAFFGQGTRLTVV.

This clone appeared once. This sample includes further DNA sequences coding for the same CDR3. The chain recombines TRBV12-3 or TRBV12-4 with TRBJ2-5; D call uncertain. The length of the CDR3 is 11 residues. V lost 5 bases, J lost 4 bases, and 5 bases lay in between. The CDR3 bases are TGTGCCAGCAGTCGAGGAGAGACCCAGTACTTC. Translated, it gives CASSRGETQYF.

The rearrangement joins TRBV5-6 to TRBJ2-7, with 7 bases identical to TRBD1. V lost 2 bases, J lost 0 bases, and 8 bases stayed unmatched. The CDR3 runs 16 residues. Germline loops: CDR1 SGHDT, CDR2 YYEEEE. CDR3 nucleotides: TGTGCCAGCAGCTTAAACCCCAGGGGGAGCTCCTACGAGCAGTACTTC. Its protein product is CASSLNPRGSSYEQYF.

The chain carries TRBV7-2 and TRBJ2-2; TRBD2 might be the D (5 bases). Trimming took 5 bases from V and 6 from J, leaving 25 bases between them. The germline V gene encodes CDR1 SGHTA and CDR2 FQGNSA. The length of the CDR3 is 18 residues. The CDR3: CASSPQSPHFDGAGELFF. Written as DNA, the CDR3 is TGTGCCAGCAGCCCCCAGAGTCCCCACTTCGACGGGGCCGGGGAGCTGTTTTTT.

This clone was counted only a few times. The gene calls are TRBV27 and TRBJ1-4; D gene unclear. Germline V gene data show CDR1 as MNHEY and CDR2 as SMNVEV (reference sequence). The CDR3 has 13 residues. Trimming removed 3 bases from V and 12 bases from J, with 14 bases in between. The CDR3 DNA reads TGTGCCAGCAGTTTTGTAGGAGGGTTGGAACTGTTTTTT. Translation: CASSFVGGLELFF. Based on the CDR3 plus reference TRBV27 and TRBJ1-4, the full variable domain is EAQVTQNPRYLITVTGKKLTVTCSQNMNHEYMSWYRQDPGLGLRQIYYSMNVEVTDKGDVPEGYKVSRKEKRNFPLILESPSPNQTSLYFCASSFVGGLELFFGSGTQLSVL.

This chain joins TRBV19 and TRBJ1-2; D may be TRBD1 (6 bases). CDR1 and CDR2 (germline): LNHDA, SQIVND (reference sequence). The CDR3 contains 15 residues. V shed 1 base and J shed 2 bases, with 11 bases lying between them. CDR3 DNA: TGTGCCAGTAGTATAGCGGCAGGGGCGAACTATGGCTACACCTTC. As protein: CASSIAAGANYGYTF. Variable domain in full (rest from reference TRBV19 and TRBJ1-2): DGGITQSPKYLFRKEGQNVTLSCEQNLNHDAMYWYRQDPGQGLRLIYYSQIVNDFQKGDIAEGYSVSREKKESFPLTVTSAQKNPTAFYLCASSIAAGANYGYTFGSGTRLTVV.

The chain links TRBV11-2 to TRBJ2-1, with a possible D match to TRBD1 (6 bases). V lost 3 bases, J lost 9 bases, and 15 bases lay in between. CDR3 length equals 14 residues. The germline V gene has CDR1 SGHAT and CDR2 FQNNGV. Here the CDR3 reads CASSFSQGPGEQFF. In DNA, the CDR3 is TGTGCCAGCAGCTTCTCGCAGGGGCCGGGTGAGCAGTTCTTC.

The count of this clone is one. The chain has TRBV6-5 and TRBJ1-1, with D maybe TRBD1 (6 bases). CDR1 and CDR2 from the germline V gene are MNHEY and SVGAGI. Trimming pared 8 bases from V and 6 bases from J, leaving 10 bases between. This CDR3 is 11 amino acids long. The CDR3 is CASYRASEAFF. The CDR3 DNA is TGTGCCAGCTACAGGGCCTCTGAAGCTTTCTTT.

This clone appeared once. The V call is TRBV19, the J call TRBJ1-1; D call uncertain. The V gene's germline CDR1 is LNHDA and CDR2 SQIVND (reference sequence). CDR3 length: 15 amino acids. Deletions cut 10 bases from V and 0 bases from J, with 18 bases between. The CDR3 nucleotides are TGTGCCACCTCCATCTCGACAAGCATGAACACTGAAGCTTTCTTT. It yields the protein CATSISTSMNTEAFF.

This clone was detected a few times. The CDR3 DNA reads TGTGCCAGCAGCTCGGTCAGCGGGGCCTACGAGCAGTACTTC. It encodes CASSSVSGAYEQYF. V and J are TRBV7-2 and TRBJ2-7; 7 nucleotides agree with TRBD2. CDR1 is SGHTA, CDR2 FQGNSA, per germline. After removal of 4 bases from V and 2 bases from J, the junction contained 5 bases not matched to a gene. The length of the CDR3 is 14 residues. Full variable domain (outside the CDR3, taken from reference TRBV7-2 and TRBJ2-7): GAGVSQSPSNKVTEKGKDVELRCDPISGHTALYWYRQSLGQGLEFLIYFQGNSAPDKSGLPSDRFSAERTGGSVSTLTIQRTQQEDSAVYLCASSSVSGAYEQYFGPGTRLTVT.

This chain links TRBV2 with TRBJ2-1, with 7 bases fitting TRBD2. The junction had 9 bases not matched to a gene; V was cut back by 7 bases and J by 3 bases. The CDR3 is 15 amino acids. Germline V gene data show CDR1 as SNHLY and CDR2 as FYNNEI. In nucleotides, the CDR3 is TGTGCCAGCAACTTCCTAGCGGATATCTACAATGAGCAGTTCTTC. Amino acids: CASNFLADIYNEQFF.

V gene TRBV30 combines with J gene TRBJ1-1; 7 positions agree with TRBD1. The germline V gene encodes CDR1 GTSNPN and CDR2 SVGIG (reference sequence). CDR3 length: 14 amino acids. V was clipped by 0 bases and J by 4 bases; unmatched bases: 5. The CDR3 DNA reads TGTGCCTGGAGTGTTCCAGGGGGAAGCACTGAAGCTTTCTTT. Translation: CAWSVPGGSTEAFF.

The chain uses TRBV2 and TRBJ1-1, with TRBD1 matching 11 bases. Trimming removed 3 bases from V and 5 bases from J; junction bases left unmatched: 8. Germline V gene lookup returns CDR1 SNHLY and CDR2 FYNNEI. The CDR3 has 16 amino acids. The CDR3 nucleotides read TGTGCCAGCAGTGACCCCCCGGACAGGGGGCGGACTGAAGCTTTCTTT. Amino acids: CASSDPPDRGRTEAFF.

The chain joins TRBV4-3 to TRBJ2-5; a possible D gene is TRBD1 (5 bases). V dropped 0 bases and J dropped 4 bases, with 6 bases sitting between them. This CDR3 is 13 amino acids long. Per germline, CDR1 LGHNA and CDR2 YSLEER. CDR3 amino acids: CASSQDTGETQYF. DNA for the CDR3: TGCGCCAGCAGCCAAGATACAGGAGAGACCCAGTACTTC.

This clone appeared a single time. J is TRBJ1-1 and V is TRBV12-3 or TRBV12-4, with TRBD1 identical over 9 bases. Germline trimming cut 6 bases from V and 4 bases from J; bases unmatched to any gene: 3. The CDR3 sequence is 13 residues long. CDR3 region: CASRQGAATEAFF. The CDR3 nucleotides read TGTGCCAGCAGACAGGGGGCGGCCACTGAAGCTTTCTTT.

The chain combines TRBV14 with TRBJ1-1; D might be TRBD1 (5 bases). The CDR3 runs to 12 residues. Trimming shortened V by 4 bases and J by 4 bases, and 7 bases separated the two germline ends. Per the germline V gene, CDR1 is SGHDN and CDR2 is FVKESK. CDR3 loop: CASSPTGTEAFF. The CDR3, as DNA: TGTGCCAGCAGCCCCACAGGCACTGAAGCTTTCTTT. The full variable domain, with the rest looked up from reference TRBV14 and TRBJ1-1, is EAGVTQFPSHSVIEKGQTVTLRCDPISGHDNLYWYRRVMGKEIKFLLHFVKESKQDESGMPNNRFLAERTGGTYSTLKVQPAELEDSGVYFCASSPTGTEAFFGQGTRLTVV.

CDR3 sequence (DNA): TGTGCCAGCAGCGTAGGCCCCAGGGGACGGATAGCTTTCTTT. Protein: CASSVGPRGRIAFF. The gene calls are TRBV9 and TRBJ1-1; tentatively, D is TRBD1 (6 bases). In germline, CDR1 is SGDLS, CDR2 YYNGEE. The CDR3 sequence is 14 residues long. Trimming took off 0 bases at V and 10 bases at J, with 16 bases between the two ends.

The chain is built from TRBV6-2 or TRBV6-3 and TRBJ1-3; 7 nucleotides agree with TRBD1. The germline CDR1 and CDR2 sequences are MNHEY and SVGEGT. The CDR3 is made up of 17 amino acids. Trimming took 2 bases from V and 4 from J; bases not matched to a gene: 11. As DNA, the CDR3 is TGTGCCAGCAGTTACCGGAACCTGACAGGGCCCGGAAACACCATATATTTT. This codes for CASSYRNLTGPGNTIYF.

This rearrangement joins TRBV2 to TRBJ2-2; 14 bases are shared with TRBD2. The CDR3 is 15 amino acids. Per the germline V gene, CDR1 is SNHLY and CDR2 is FYNNEI. Trimming at V came to 6 bases and at J to 7 bases, leaving 4 bases not matched to a gene. The CDR3 region is CASRGLAGVIGELFF. CDR3 bases: TGTGCCAGCAGGGGACTAGCGGGGGTGATCGGGGAGCTGTTTTTT.